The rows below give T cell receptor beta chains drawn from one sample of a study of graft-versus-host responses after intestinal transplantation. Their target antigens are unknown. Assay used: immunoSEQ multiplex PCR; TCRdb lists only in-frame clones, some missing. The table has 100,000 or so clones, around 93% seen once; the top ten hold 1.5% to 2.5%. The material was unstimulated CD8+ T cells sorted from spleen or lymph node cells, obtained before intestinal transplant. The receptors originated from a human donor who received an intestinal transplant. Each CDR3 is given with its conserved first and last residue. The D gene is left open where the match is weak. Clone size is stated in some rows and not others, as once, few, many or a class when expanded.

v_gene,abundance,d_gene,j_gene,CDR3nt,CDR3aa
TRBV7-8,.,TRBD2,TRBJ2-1,TGTGCCAGCAACCCCCGCGGGCCCTACGGGGGGAGGTACTACAATGAGCAGTTCTTC,CASNPRGPYGGRYYNEQFF
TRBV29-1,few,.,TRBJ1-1,TGCAGCGTTGACCGGGGCACTGAAGCTTTCTTT,CSVDRGTEAFF
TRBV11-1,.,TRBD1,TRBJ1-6,TGTGCCAGCAGCTTCGGGGGACAGGACGGTTCACCCCTCCACTTT,CASSFGGQDGSPLHF
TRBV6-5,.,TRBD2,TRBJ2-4,TGTGCCAGCAGTTCGCAGGGAGGGCACATTCAGTACTTC,CASSSQGGHIQYF
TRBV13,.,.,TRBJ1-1,TGTGCCAGCAGCTTACGGGCGGGTGTTCGGGACACTGAAGCTTTCTTT,CASSLRAGVRDTEAFF
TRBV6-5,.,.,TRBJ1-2,TGTGCCAGCAGGGCGTCCGCAGGTTCGTGGTATGGCTACACCTTC,CASRASAGSWYGYTF
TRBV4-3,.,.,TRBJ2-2,TGCGCCAGCAGCCTTGGGCAGTCAATATCCACCGGGGAGCTGTTTTTT,CASSLGQSISTGELFF
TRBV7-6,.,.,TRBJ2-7,TGTGCCAGCAGCTTGACCCCTGGTTTAGCGGTGTCCTACGAGCAGTACTTC,CASSLTPGLAVSYEQYF
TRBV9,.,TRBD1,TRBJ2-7,TGTGCCAGCAGCGAGGGGGACAGATCCTACGAGCAGTACTTC,CASSEGDRSYEQYF
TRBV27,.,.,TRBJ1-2,TGTGCCAGCGGGAGGGAGGGCCTCTACACCTTC,CASGREGLYTF
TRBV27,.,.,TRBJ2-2,TGTGCCAGCAGTTTACTCGGGACCGGGGAGCTGTTTTTT,CASSLLGTGELFF
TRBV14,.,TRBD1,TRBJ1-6,TGTGCCAGCAGCTCAACAGGGGCCTGGAGGTCACCCCTCCACTTT,CASSSTGAWRSPLHF
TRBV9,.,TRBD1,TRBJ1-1,TGTGCCAGCAGCGCACAGGGGTCCCTGGTAAGCACTGAAGCTTTCTTT,CASSAQGSLVSTEAFF
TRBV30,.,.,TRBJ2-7,TGTGCCTGGAGTAACAGGGAAACCCACGAGCAGTACTTC,CAWSNRETHEQYF
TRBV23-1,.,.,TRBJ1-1,TGCGCCAGCACCGAACCCGACAACAGGGAGGGGGGCACTGAAGCTTTCTTT,CASTEPDNREGGTEAFF
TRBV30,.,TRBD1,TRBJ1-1,TGTGCCTGGATAGTGGGGGCAGGGGGGAGTACTGAAGCTTTCTTT,CAWIVGAGGSTEAFF
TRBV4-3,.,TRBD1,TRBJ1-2,TGCGCCAGCAGCCAAGAGGCTCAGGGGGCACCTAACTATGGCTACACCTTC,CASSQEAQGAPNYGYTF
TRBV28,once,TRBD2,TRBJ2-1,TGTGCCAGCAGTTTAGGCGGGGGGGCCTTCTACAATGAGCAGTTCTTC,CASSLGGGAFYNEQFF
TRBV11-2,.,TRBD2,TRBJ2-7,TGTGCCAGCAGCTTAATAAGCGGGGGTTCCTCCTACGAGCAGTACTTC,CASSLISGGSSYEQYF
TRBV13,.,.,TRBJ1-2,TGTGCCAGCAGCACCAGGGGCTTTGAAGGCTACACCTTC,CASSTRGFEGYTF
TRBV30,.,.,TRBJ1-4,TGTGCCTGGAGTGCGGGTATGGGTGAAAAACTGTTTTTT,CAWSAGMGEKLFF
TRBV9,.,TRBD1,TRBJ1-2,TGTGCCAGCATGCAGGGGGCGGTTGGCTATGGCTACACCTTC,CASMQGAVGYGYTF
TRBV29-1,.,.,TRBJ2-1,TGCAGCGAGTCGACAGGAGACTACAATGAGCAGTTCTTC,CSESTGDYNEQFF
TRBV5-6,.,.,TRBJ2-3,TGTGCCAGCAGCTTTATGGGGGGTTCGACAGATACGCAGTATTTT,CASSFMGGSTDTQYF
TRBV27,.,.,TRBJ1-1,TGTGCCAGCAGTTTATCGTCCGGGTCTGAAGCTTTCTTT,CASSLSSGSEAFF
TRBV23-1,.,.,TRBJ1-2,TGCGCCAATGTCCGGGAAAAAGGCTACACCTTC,CANVREKGYTF
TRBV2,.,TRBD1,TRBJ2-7,TGTGCCAGCAGGGGGACAGAGAACTACGAGCAGTACTTC,CASRGTENYEQYF
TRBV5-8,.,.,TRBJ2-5,TGTGCCAGCATCGCTAGGTTACAAGAGACCCGGTACTTC,CASIARLQETRYF
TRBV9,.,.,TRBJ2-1,TGTGCCAGCAGCGCCGAAGGAGGTTTCGATGAGCAGTTCTTC,CASSAEGGFDEQFF
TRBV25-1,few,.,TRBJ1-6,TGTGCCAGCAGATCAAGGGAGCCCCACTTT,CASRSREPHF
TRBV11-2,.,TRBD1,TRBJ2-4,TGTGCCAGCAGCCTTGGGACAGGGAACATTCAGTACTTC,CASSLGTGNIQYF
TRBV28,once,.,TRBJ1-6,TGTGCCAGCAGCTCAGACAGGTCCTATAATTCACCCCTCCACTTT,CASSSDRSYNSPLHF
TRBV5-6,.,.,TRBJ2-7,TGTGCCAGCAGCTCGAGGATTATCTACGAGCAGTACTTC,CASSSRIIYEQYF
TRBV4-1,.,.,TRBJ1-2,TGCGCCAGCAGCCAAGGTGGTCAGGGTATCTATGGCTACACCTTC,CASSQGGQGIYGYTF
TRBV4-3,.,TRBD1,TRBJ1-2,TGCGCCAGCAGCCAAGATCTGCCAGGGGGCGCCGACGGCTACACCTTC,CASSQDLPGGADGYTF
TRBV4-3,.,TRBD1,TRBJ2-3,TGCGCCAGCAGCCAAGTACTTCGCAGGGGGCATAGCACAGATACGCAGTATTTT,CASSQVLRRGHSTDTQYF
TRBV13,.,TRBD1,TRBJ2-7,TGTGCCAGCAGCTTAGCTGGACAGGGGAGGACCTACGAGCAGTACTTC,CASSLAGQGRTYEQYF
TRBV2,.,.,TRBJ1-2,TGTGCCAGCAGTGGGCCTACAGATGGCTACACCTTC,CASSGPTDGYTF
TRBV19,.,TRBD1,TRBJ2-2,TGTGCCAGTAGTTCGCCCCCGGACAGGGGGACCGGGGAGCTGTTTTTT,CASSSPPDRGTGELFF
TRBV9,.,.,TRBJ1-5,TGTGCCAGCAGCGTAGAAGGGTTAGAGGGTCAGCCCCAGCATTTT,CASSVEGLEGQPQHF
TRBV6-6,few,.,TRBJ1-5,TGTGCCAGCAGTTTCGAGCCCCAGCATTTT,CASSFEPQHF
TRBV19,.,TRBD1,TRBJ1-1,TGTGCCAGACCCCTGGACAGGGCCCACATGAACACTGAAGCTTTCTTT,CARPLDRAHMNTEAFF
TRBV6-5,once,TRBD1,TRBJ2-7,TGTGCCAGCAGTGTCGCCAGGGGGAACGAGCAGTACTTC,CASSVARGNEQYF
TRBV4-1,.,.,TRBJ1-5,TGCGCCAGCAGCCAAACAGAAAATCAGCCCCAGCATTTT,CASSQTENQPQHF
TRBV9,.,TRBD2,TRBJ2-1,TGTGCCAGCAGCCCGGGGGGGGCGCTCAATGAGCAGTTCTTC,CASSPGGALNEQFF
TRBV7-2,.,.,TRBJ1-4,TGTGCCAGCAGCTTAAGTACAGGTGGCGAAAAACTGTTTTTT,CASSLSTGGEKLFF
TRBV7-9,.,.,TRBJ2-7,TGTGCCAGCAGCCACCCCTCCGGGGCCTACGAGCAGTACTTC,CASSHPSGAYEQYF
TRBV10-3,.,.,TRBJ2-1,TGTGCCATCAGTGAGGGCCTAGTGGGCAATGAGCAGTTCTTC,CAISEGLVGNEQFF
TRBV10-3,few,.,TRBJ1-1,TGTGCCATCAGTATTAAACCGGGGGTAAACACTGAAGCTTTCTTT,CAISIKPGVNTEAFF
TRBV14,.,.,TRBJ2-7,TGTGCCAGCAGCCAAGGGCAGGGTGCCTACGAGCAGTACTTC,CASSQGQGAYEQYF
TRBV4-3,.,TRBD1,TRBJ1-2,TGCGCCAGCAGCCAAGAAATCCTTGACAGGGGGCACTATGGCTACACCTTC,CASSQEILDRGHYGYTF
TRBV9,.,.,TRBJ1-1,TGTGCCAGCAGCGTAGACCCGGAGCCTGAAGCTTTCTTT,CASSVDPEPEAFF
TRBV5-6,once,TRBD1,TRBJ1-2,TGTGCCAGCAGCTACGGCACCACAGGGGGCGGCTATGGCTACACCTTC,CASSYGTTGGGYGYTF
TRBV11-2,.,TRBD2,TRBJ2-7,TGTGCCAGCAGCTTAATCGGGGGGGGGCATCACGAGCAGTACTTC,CASSLIGGGHHEQYF